The clone carrying this TCR beta chain was recorded once. The antigen is unknown. This sample is drawn from a study of T cells in lung cancer brain metastases. Regarding the study as a whole: Paired lesions shared few clones; most were lesion-specific (mean Morisita approximately 0.22).

The CDR3 loop spans 15 amino acids. CDR1 and CDR2 from the germline V gene are LNHDA and SQIVND (reference sequence). With V trimmed by 4 bases and J by 6 bases, 6 bases remained unmatched. Some clones are missing from TCRdb's copy, which holds only in-frame ones; the method was immunoSEQ multiplex PCR. Here the sample spans roughly 1,900 clones, roughly 91% being singletons. Patients with a history of multiple malignancies were excluded. This receptor was taken from a woman between 45 and 60 years old with non-small cell lung cancer that had spread to the brain. The chain is built from TRBV19 and TRBJ2-4; 10 positions match TRBD1. Material for sequencing was tumor tissue from a brain metastasis. The CDR3 spells CASSTGTGVLNIQYF. CDR3 bases: TGTGCCAGTAGTACCGGGACAGGGGTTCTAAACATTCAGTACTTC.